The clone carrying this T cell receptor (beta chain) has only a few counts. This record belongs to a study of Graves' ophthalmopathy and Graves' hyperthyroidism. Study-level background: Peripheral blood was gathered at first diagnosis, ahead of any treatment whatsoever.

From germline, CDR1 is ENHRY and CDR2 SYGVKD. The CDR3 totals 16 residues. V lost 0 bases, J lost 9 bases, and 21 bases lay in between. Beta-chain TCR CDR3 regions were amplified from RNA transcripts. Second-round multiplex PCR came after first-round RT-PCR with HTBI primers. TCRdb passed the multiplex PCR reads through MiXCR, listing each CDR3 protein once. The sample has 300,000 to 450,000 distinct CDR3 sequences; about 15% are singletons. Sequences were obtained from peripheral blood. The chain links TRBV10-3 to TRBJ2-7, with no clear D. The TCR originated in an adult woman with stable Graves' hyperthyroidism. The CDR3 region has the DNA TGTGCCATCAGTGAGTCAGAATTCCCTCGCTCGGTCGCGCAGTACTTC. This encodes CAISESEFPRSVAQYF.